A single sample gave rise to the 21 T cell receptor beta chains below, sequenced in a study of patients and donors after allogeneic stem cell transplantation. One entry per CDR3 protein, called by TCRdb with MiXCR from the RT-PCR reads. The sample lists about a million distinct CDR3 sequences, more than 15% seen once, with 5% to 6.5% in the top ten. Specimen: blood, either unsorted or a sorted T cell fraction (not recorded which). The source is a human donor who was either an allogeneic HSCT recipient or a stem cell or donor lymphocyte infusion donor (not recorded which). It is not recorded whose cells these are; they may come from a transplant donor.

V and J are TRBV6-2 or TRBV6-3 and TRBJ2-1, with a possible D match to TRBD2 (7 bases). V was clipped by 7 bases and J by 3 bases, with 16 bases between them. Germline V gene lookup returns CDR1 MNHEY and CDR2 SVGEGT. This CDR3 spans 15 amino acids. CDR3: CASTAGGDIYNEQFF. CDR3 coding DNA: TGTGCCAGCACTGCTGGGGGGGACATCTACAATGAGCAGTTCTTC.

This clonotype was observed a handful of times. The rearrangement joins TRBV20-1 to TRBJ2-1; D gene ambiguous. Germline V gives CDR1 DFQATT, CDR2 SNEGSKA (reference sequence). The V end was cut by 8 bases, the J end by 0 bases, with 14 bases between. This CDR3 is 14 amino acids long. The CDR3 nucleotides read TGCAGTAGCCGGGCCGCTAGCTCCTACAATGAGCAGTTCTTC. Its protein product is CSSRAASSYNEQFF.

Comment on this clonotype: This likely comes from a read error, as the CDR3 has no conserved phenylalanine or tryptophan at its end. The DNA is omitted, as the CDR3 cannot be located on it reliably, and the CDR3 follows TCRdb's listing. The chain employs TRBV21-1 and TRBJ2-5; the DNA was not compared with TRBD1, the D call given in the table. TRBV21-1 is an annotated pseudogene. The CDR3 has 10 residues if both end residues are counted. This chain's CDR3 is CASLHFRVFD.

Ten or more counts support this clonotype. The rearrangement joins TRBV20-1 to TRBJ2-2; tentative D call: TRBD1 (5 bases). Trimming pared 0 bases from V and 0 bases from J, leaving 5 bases between. The CDR3 contains 14 residues. Germline loops: CDR1 DFQATT, CDR2 SNEGSKA (reference sequence). CDR3 amino acids: CSARDRANTGELFF. In DNA, the CDR3 is TGCAGTGCTAGAGACAGGGCGAACACCGGGGAGCTGTTTTTT.

The chain combines TRBV13 with TRBJ2-2; D remains unclear. Germline V gene sequence: CDR1 PRHDT, CDR2 FYEKMQ (reference sequence). The ends were cut back, 5 bases at V and 6 bases at J, with 16 bases in the middle. The CDR3 has 15 amino acids. CDR3 loop: CASSPVEGQPGELFF. CDR3 nucleotide sequence: TGTGCCAGCAGCCCTGTGGAAGGGCAGCCCGGGGAGCTGTTTTTT.

The chain employs TRBV20-1 and TRBJ2-2; 10 bases match TRBD2. This CDR3 region has 14 residues. CDR1 and CDR2 (germline): DFQATT, SNEGSKA (reference sequence). The junction had 7 bases not matched to a gene; V was cut back by 5 bases and J by 7 bases. CDR3 sequence reads: CSAPSGGASGELFF. CDR3 DNA: TGCAGTGCTCCCAGCGGGGGGGCAAGCGGGGAGCTGTTTTTT.

This clonotype was found a few times. CDR3 sequence: CASSEGQLGPDTQYF. As DNA, the CDR3 is TGTGCCAGCTCGGAGGGACAGCTGGGGCCAGATACGCAGTATTTT. This chain uses TRBV18 with TRBJ2-3; TRBD1 is a possible D gene (7 bases). CDR1 is KGHSH, CDR2 LQKENI, per germline. The CDR3 is made up of 15 amino acids. The V end lost 6 bases, the J end lost 4 bases, and 17 bases lay between the germline ends.

The chain employs TRBV7-8 and TRBJ1-2, with unresolved D. The germline gives CDR1 SGHVS, CDR2 FQNEAQ. Trimming pared 9 bases from V and 3 bases from J, leaving 17 bases between. CDR3 length: 14 residues. The CDR3 reads CASGPGLAYYGYTF. CDR3 bases: TGTGCCAGTGGCCCGGGTCTTGCCTACTATGGCTACACCTTC.

This chain uses TRBV27 with TRBJ2-2, with TRBD1 matching over 7 bases. In germline, CDR1 is MNHEY, CDR2 SMNVEV (reference sequence). V was pared by 6 bases and J by 2 bases, with 6 bases of the junction left unmatched. This CDR3 spans 15 amino acids. The CDR3 protein is CASRDRVGNTGELFF. The CDR3 nucleotides read TGTGCCAGCAGAGACAGGGTCGGAAACACCGGGGAGCTGTTTTTT.

Only a few counts were recorded for this clonotype. V is TRBV14 and J is TRBJ2-1; D perhaps matches TRBD1 (5 bases). V was shortened by 1 base and J by 8 bases, with 12 bases between the two germline ends. This CDR3 contains 14 residues. The germline CDR1 and CDR2 sequences are SGHDN and FVKESK. CDR3 protein: CASSQVPGLYEQFF. The CDR3 DNA reads as TGTGCCAGCAGCCAAGTTCCAGGGTTGTATGAGCAGTTCTTC.

This sequence joins TRBV10-3 and TRBJ2-3; TRBD2 matches 11 bases. The CDR3 is 14 amino acids. Trimming removed 2 bases from V and 8 bases from J; junction bases left unmatched: 3. Germline V gene sequence: CDR1 ENHRY, CDR2 SYGVKD. The CDR3 DNA follows: TGTGCCATCAGTGAGGGACTAGCGGGTTCTACGCAGTATTTT. Translating gives CAISEGLAGSTQYF.

The table lists this clonotype with a few counts. The chain joins TRBV4-3 to TRBJ2-3; D might be TRBD1 (6 bases). This CDR3 is built from 16 residues. Between the trimmed V and J ends, which lost 4 bases and 3 bases, there was a span of 17 bases. CDR1 and CDR2 (germline): LGHNA, YSLEER. The DNA of the CDR3 is TGCGCCAGCAGCCGCTCACCCCGGACAGAAACAGATACGCAGTATTTT. This gives the protein CASSRSPRTETDTQYF.

This clonotype has a handful of counts. This chain joins TRBV7-3 and TRBJ2-1, with 11 nucleotides matching TRBD2. Germline lookup yields CDR1 SGHTA and CDR2 FQGTGA. The CDR3 is 19 amino acids. The ends lost 5 bases at V and 5 bases at J; junction bases unmatched: 17. In nucleotides, the CDR3 is TGTGCCAGCAGCCCCCTCGGGACTAGCGGTCGAATTGAACACAATGAGCAGTTCTTC. This gives the protein CASSPLGTSGRIEHNEQFF.

The chain links TRBV19 to TRBJ1-5; D gene ambiguous. Germline values: CDR1 LNHDA, CDR2 SQIVND (reference sequence). Between the trimmed V and J ends, which lost 5 bases and 3 bases, there was a span of 14 bases. The length of the CDR3 is 15 residues. CDR3: CASSPGRQVNQPQHF. As DNA, the CDR3 is TGTGCCAGTAGTCCGGGAAGGCAGGTCAATCAGCCCCAGCATTTT.

Only a few counts were recorded for this clonotype. V gene TRBV6-5 combines with J gene TRBJ2-1; the match to TRBD1 covers 8 bases. The CDR3 extends over 15 amino acids. The trim removed 2 bases at V and 6 bases at J, leaving 6 bases unmatched. CDR1 is MNHEY, CDR2 SVGAGI, per germline. CDR3 in amino acids: CASSYGTGLSNEQFF. Written as DNA, the CDR3 is TGTGCCAGCAGTTACGGGACAGGCCTTTCCAATGAGCAGTTCTTC.

A few counts support this clonotype. This chain joins TRBV4-3 and TRBJ1-2; TRBD1 is a possible D gene (5 bases). V was clipped by 0 bases and J by 7 bases, with 12 bases between them. The CDR3 loop spans 14 amino acids. Germline assignment: CDR1 LGHNA and CDR2 YSLEER. The CDR3 sequence: CASSQDAGLGGYTF. The CDR3 DNA is TGCGCCAGCAGCCAAGATGCAGGGTTGGGTGGCTACACCTTC.

V usage is TRBV11-3 and J usage is TRBJ2-4, with TRBD2 matching over 9 bases. Unmatched junction bases numbered 5, after V lost 3 bases and J lost 14 bases. The CDR3 is made up of 12 amino acids. Germline-derived CDR1 and CDR2 are SGHNT and YENEEA. The CDR3 sequence: CASSLSSGIKYF. In DNA form, the CDR3 reads TGTGCCAGCAGCTTGTCTAGCGGGATTAAGTACTTC.

V usage is TRBV29-1 and J usage is TRBJ1-2; 8 bases agree with TRBD1. Trimming cost V 5 bases and J 7 bases; bases outside gene matches: 15. This CDR3 spans 15 amino acids. Germline V gene sequence: CDR1 SQVTM, CDR2 ANQGSEA. CDR3 residues: CSVRDRHREAPGYTF. The CDR3 nucleotides are TGCAGCGTTCGGGACAGGCATAGAGAAGCCCCTGGCTACACCTTC.

This clonotype was counted a few times. The chain has TRBV4-3 and TRBJ2-1; D gene unclear. This CDR3 has 14 residues. V shed 0 bases and J shed 12 bases, with 15 bases lying between them. CDR1 and CDR2 (germline): LGHNA, YSLEER. The CDR3 sequence: CASSQDGLENRQFF. As DNA, the CDR3 is TGCGCCAGCAGCCAAGATGGGCTAGAGAATCGGCAGTTCTTC.

The rearrangement links TRBV20-1 to TRBJ2-3; 10 bases are a match to TRBD2. The CDR3 length is 16 residues. Germline V CDR1 and CDR2: DFQATT, SNEGSKA (reference sequence). The CDR3 bases are TGCAGCCATATTAACACCGGGACTAGCGGCACAGATACGCAGTATTTT. Translation: CSHINTGTSGTDTQYF.

This chain joins TRBV29-1 and TRBJ1-1; D gene ambiguous. CDR1 and CDR2 (germline): SQVTM, ANQGSEA. The CDR3 has 11 amino acids. V shed 6 bases and J shed 1 base, with 6 bases lying between them. The CDR3 coding sequence is TGCAGCGTAAACAGGAACACTGAAGCTTTCTTT. The encoded protein is CSVNRNTEAFF.